This TCR beta chain originates from a study of blood T cell repertoires in COVID-19. Study at large: The United States, Italy and Spain supplied acute and convalescent COVID-19 samples. Sample material is recorded as cDNA or gDNA derived from T cells, B-cell-depleted T cells, or PBMCs.

Original processing notes: Counts of nucleated cells, estimated from reference gene primer amplification, were obtained. Data came from immunoSEQ multiplex PCR; TCRdb stores just in-frame clones and leaves some out. That table supplies the V and J calls and clone size; D and trimming were determined from the DNA. The table lists roughly 440,000 clones, about 87% of them singletons, with 10% to 15% in the top ten. There are 17 residues in the CDR3. Seattle's enrolled individuals joined amid active infection and were then monitored longitudinally. Material: peripheral blood. This clonotype was obtained from a woman aged 50 to 60 with COVID-19, enrolled during active disease. The chain couples TRBV12-1 to TRBJ2-3; whether TRBD1, the table's D call, matches the DNA was not checked. TRBV12-1 is a pseudogene segment. The CDR3: CASSFVPLPGGTDTQYF. The CDR3 region has the DNA TGTGCCAGCAGCTTTGTCCCCCTGCCAGGGGGCACAGATACGCAGTATTTT.